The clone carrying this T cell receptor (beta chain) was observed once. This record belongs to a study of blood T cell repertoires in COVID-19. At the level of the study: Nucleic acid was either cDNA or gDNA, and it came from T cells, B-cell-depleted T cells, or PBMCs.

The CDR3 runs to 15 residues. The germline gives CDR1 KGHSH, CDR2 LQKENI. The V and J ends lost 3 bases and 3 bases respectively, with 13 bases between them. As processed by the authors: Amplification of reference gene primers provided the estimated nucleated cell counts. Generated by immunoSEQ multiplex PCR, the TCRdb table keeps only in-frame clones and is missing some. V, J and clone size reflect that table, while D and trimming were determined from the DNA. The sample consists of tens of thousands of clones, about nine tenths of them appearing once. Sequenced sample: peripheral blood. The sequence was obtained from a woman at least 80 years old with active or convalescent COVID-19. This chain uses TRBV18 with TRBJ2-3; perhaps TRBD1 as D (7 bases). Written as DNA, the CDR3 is TGTGCCAGCTCACCGACAGGGCGGGAAACAGATACGCAGTATTTT. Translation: CASSPTGRETDTQYF.